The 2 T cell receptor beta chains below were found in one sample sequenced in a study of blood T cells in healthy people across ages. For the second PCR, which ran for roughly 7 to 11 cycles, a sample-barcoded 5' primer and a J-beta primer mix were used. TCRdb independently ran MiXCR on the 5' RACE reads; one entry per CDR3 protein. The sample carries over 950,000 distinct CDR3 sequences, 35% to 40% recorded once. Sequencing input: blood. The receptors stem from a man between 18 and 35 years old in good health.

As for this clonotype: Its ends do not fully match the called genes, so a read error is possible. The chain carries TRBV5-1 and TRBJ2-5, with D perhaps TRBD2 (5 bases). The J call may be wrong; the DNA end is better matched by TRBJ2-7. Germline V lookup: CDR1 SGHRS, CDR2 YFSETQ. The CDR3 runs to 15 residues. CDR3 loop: CTSSLVGDRSYEQYF. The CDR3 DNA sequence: TGCACCAGCAGCTTGGTCGGGGATCGATCCTACGAGCAGTACTTC.

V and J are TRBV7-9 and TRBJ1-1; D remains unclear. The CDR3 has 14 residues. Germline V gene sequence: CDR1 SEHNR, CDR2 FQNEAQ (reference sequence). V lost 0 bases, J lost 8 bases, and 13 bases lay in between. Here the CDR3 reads CASSLAYSRHEAFF. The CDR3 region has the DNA TGTGCCAGCAGCTTAGCGTACAGCCGGCACGAAGCTTTCTTT. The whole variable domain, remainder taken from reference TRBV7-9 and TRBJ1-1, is DTGVSQNPRHKITKRGQNVTFRCDPISEHNRLYWYRQTLGQGPEFLTYFQNEAQLEKSRLLSDRFSAERPKGSFSTLEIQRTEQGDSAMYLCASSLAYSRHEAFFGQGTRLTVV.